The next 15 T cell receptor beta chains were all read from a single sample in a study of beta chain features in type 1 diabetes. Sequencing targeted expressed TCRB transcripts, as all isolated RNA had been reverse transcribed. Clones were read by immunoSEQ multiplex PCR, and TCRdb kept only the in-frame ones, dropping some. Counted here are about 900,000 clones, about a sixth occurring once; the ten biggest clones make up around 0.02%. Sequencing was carried out using naive CD4+ T cells from blood. The receptors stem from a woman younger than 35 in good health.

The chain's CDR3 is CAIKRTGTGELFF. The CDR3 coding sequence is TGTGCCATCAAGAGGACAGGGACCGGGGAGCTGTTTTTT. J is TRBJ2-2 and V is TRBV10-3; 8 positions agree with TRBD1. J gave up 5 bases and V 7 bases, and 3 bases lay outside the gene matches. Germline CDR1 is ENHRY and CDR2 is SYGVKD. The CDR3 is 13 amino acids.

J is TRBJ2-7 and V is TRBV21-1. TRBV21-1 is listed as a pseudogene. This CDR3 comprises 14 residues. CDR3 region: CASSKDEGPYEQYF. The CDR3 bases are TGTGCCAGCAGCAAAGATGAAGGCCCCTACGAGCAGTACTTC.

The chain uses TRBV5-1 and TRBJ2-1, with D unresolved. The ends were cut back, 4 bases at V and 3 bases at J, with 17 bases in the middle. There are 16 residues in the CDR3. Germline CDR1 SGHRS, CDR2 YFSETQ. The CDR3 DNA reads as TGCGCCAGCAGCCTAGGGCCACTCGTCGTCTACAATGAGCAGTTCTTC. Translating it yields CASSLGPLVVYNEQFF.

The chain is built from TRBV5-6 and TRBJ1-1; tentatively, D is TRBD1 (5 bases). The germline gives CDR1 SGHDT, CDR2 YYEEEE. The CDR3 covers 16 residues. V lost 4 bases, J lost 3 bases, and 19 bases lay in between. This CDR3 is CASSRPRGREDTEAFF. CDR3 coding DNA: TGTGCCAGCAGCCGCCCTCGGGGCAGGGAAGACACTGAAGCTTTCTTT. Full variable domain (remainder filled in from reference TRBV5-6 and TRBJ1-1): DAGVTQSPTHLIKTRGQQVTLRCSPKSGHDTVSWYQQALGQGPQFIFQYYEEEERQRGNFPDRFSGHQFPNYSSELNVNALLLGDSALYLCASSRPRGREDTEAFFGQGTRLTVV.

This clone has a handful of counts. The gene calls are TRBV15 and TRBJ2-7, with D possibly being TRBD2 (6 bases). Between the trimmed V and J ends, which lost 0 bases and 3 bases, there was a span of 9 bases. Germline V lookup: CDR1 LNHNV, CDR2 YYDKDF (reference sequence). The CDR3 contains 14 residues. CDR3 loop: CATSREKGGYEQYF. The DNA for the CDR3 is TGTGCCACCAGCAGAGAGAAGGGAGGCTACGAGCAGTACTTC.

This clone was detected a few times. The J gene is TRBJ1-4, the V gene TRBV28; TRBD1 matches 7 bases. Unmatched junction bases numbered 11, after V lost 6 bases and J lost 7 bases. Germline V CDR1 and CDR2: MDHEN, SYDVKM. This CDR3 is 15 amino acids long. The CDR3 protein is CASRGNRGSGEKLFF. The DNA of the CDR3 is TGTGCCAGCAGAGGAAACAGGGGAAGTGGTGAAAAACTGTTTTTT.

The chain recombines TRBV5-4 with TRBJ2-7; the match to TRBD1 covers 9 bases. The length of the CDR3 is 14 residues. After removal of 4 bases from V and 1 base from J, the junction contained 3 bases not matched to a gene. CDR1 and CDR2 (germline): SGHNT, YYREEE (reference sequence). CDR3 bases: TGTGCCAGCAGCCTTGGACAGGGGTCCTACGAGCAGTACTTC. Its translation: CASSLGQGSYEQYF. The complete variable domain, with remaining parts taken from reference TRBV5-4 and TRBJ2-7, reads ETGVTQSPTHLIKTRGQQVTLRCSSQSGHNTVSWYQQALGQGPQFIFQYYREEENGRGNFPPRFSGLQFPNYSSELNVNALELDDSALYLCASSLGQGSYEQYFGPGTRLTVT.

The chain carries TRBV4-3 and TRBJ2-1; tentatively, D is TRBD2 (6 bases). The germline V and J ends were trimmed by 4 bases and 0 bases, with 13 bases remaining between them. Germline V gene sequence: CDR1 LGHNA, CDR2 YSLEER. CDR3 length: 16 residues. The DNA of the CDR3 is TGCGCCAGCAGCCCGTATGGAGCGGGCTCCTACAATGAGCAGTTCTTC. It yields the protein CASSPYGAGSYNEQFF.

The chain links TRBV10-3 to TRBJ2-2, with TRBD2 as a possible D gene (5 bases). The CDR3 runs 18 residues. Germline values: CDR1 ENHRY, CDR2 SYGVKD. V lost 8 bases to trimming and J lost 4 bases, with 26 bases between them. CDR3 amino acids: CAISTPVARFSATGELFF. The CDR3 nucleotides read TGTGCCATCTCCACGCCAGTAGCGCGGTTCTCTGCCACCGGGGAGCTGTTTTTT.

This clone was counted between two and nine times. The chain joins TRBV7-2 to TRBJ2-4; D is possibly TRBD1 or TRBD2 (5 bases each). The germline V and J ends were trimmed by 2 bases and 0 bases, with 14 bases remaining between them. Germline V gene sequence: CDR1 SGHTA, CDR2 FQGNSA. The CDR3 sequence is 17 residues long. CDR3 loop: CASSLRGDRLAKNIQYF. The CDR3 nucleotides read TGTGCCAGCAGCTTAAGGGGAGACCGCTTAGCCAAAAACATTCAGTACTTC. Full variable domain (rest looked up from reference TRBV7-2 and TRBJ2-4): GAGVSQSPSNKVTEKGKDVELRCDPISGHTALYWYRQSLGQGLEFLIYFQGNSAPDKSGLPSDRFSAERTGGSVSTLTIQRTQQEDSAVYLCASSLRGDRLAKNIQYFGAGTRLSVL.

This chain uses TRBV7-3 with TRBJ2-1; D is unclear. This CDR3 has 14 residues. V was trimmed by 5 bases and J by 1 base, leaving 9 bases between them. The V gene's germline CDR1 is SGHTA and CDR2 FQGTGA. CDR3 nucleotides: TGTGCCAGCAGCCCGGACGCGTCCTACAATGAGCAGTTCTTC. Protein sequence: CASSPDASYNEQFF.

This clone was seen more than once but under ten times. This chain connects TRBV2 to TRBJ2-5; 8 bases map to TRBD2. The CDR3 runs to 13 residues. Germline assignment: CDR1 SNHLY and CDR2 FYNNEI. Trimming cost V 5 bases and J 5 bases; bases outside gene matches: 4. The CDR3 DNA follows: TGTGCCAGCAGTAGCGGGAGATCGGAGACCCAGTACTTC. The encoded protein is CASSSGRSETQYF.

This chain connects TRBV4-3 to TRBJ2-5; the match to TRBD2 covers 13 bases. The junction had 0 bases not matched to a gene; V was cut back by 1 base and J by 4 bases. This CDR3 has 15 amino acids. CDR1 is LGHNA and CDR2 is YSLEER in the germline V gene. The CDR3: CASSQGTSGRETQYF. CDR3 DNA: TGCGCCAGCAGCCAAGGGACTAGCGGGAGAGAGACCCAGTACTTC.

This clone was observed a few times. The J gene is TRBJ2-7, the V gene TRBV4-3; tentative D call: TRBD1 (8 bases). There are 15 residues in the CDR3. With 1 base removed from V and 2 bases from J, the gap between germline ends came to 12 bases. Germline-derived CDR1 and CDR2 are LGHNA and YSLEER. The CDR3 loop reads CASSQATGGAYEQYF. DNA for the CDR3: TGCGCCAGCAGCCAAGCCACAGGGGGGGCCTACGAGCAGTACTTC.

The rearrangement uses TRBV7-6 and TRBJ2-6; 9 positions agree with TRBD1. Unmatched junction bases numbered 14, after V lost 2 bases and J lost 3 bases. The germline V gene encodes CDR1 SGHVS and CDR2 FNYEAQ. CDR3 length: 20 amino acids. The CDR3 protein is CASSLRLGTGPNHGANVLTF. The DNA of the CDR3 is TGTGCCAGCAGCTTAAGGCTCGGGACAGGGCCTAACCATGGGGCCAACGTCCTGACTTTC. The variable domain in full, with the rest retrieved from reference TRBV7-6 and TRBJ2-6, is GAGVSQSPRYKVTKRGQDVALRCDPISGHVSLYWYRQALGQGPEFLTYFNYEAQQDKSGLPNDRFSAERPEGSISTLTIQRTEQRDSAMYRCASSLRLGTGPNHGANVLTFGAGSRLTVL.